The text below deals with one T cell receptor beta chain. The antigen is unknown. The data stem from a study of cytomegalovirus exposure and HLA in healthy donors. Across the whole study: Of 398 genotyped donors, roughly 86% clustered with self-reported Caucasian donors. Study-wide results and limits: Sequences of the TCR beta chain were said to predict the HLA-A and HLA-B alleles of most subjects accurately. In a later analysis, specific HLA alleles were associated with around 17,000 TCR beta sequences at a 0.05 false discovery rate.

Trimming removed 0 bases at V and 2 bases at J, with 11 bases between. CDR1 and CDR2 from the germline V gene are LNHNV and YYDKDF (reference sequence). The length of the CDR3 is 16 residues. Primers for the PCR totalled 60 Vbeta and 13 Jbeta. Original handling: In a later analysis, some 10 million of some 80 million unique beta chains occurred in at least two donors. This table comes from immunoSEQ multiplex PCR, and its TCRdb copy is limited to in-frame clones, with some not included. Clone size and the V and J calls come from that table; the DNA yielded D and trimming. The sample carries 110,000 to 150,000 clones, roughly 80% recorded once.

Source material: PBMCs. The receptor comes from a female donor in good health and CMV-seronegative. The V gene is TRBV15, the J gene TRBJ1-5, with TRBD1 as a possible D gene (5 bases). CDR3 nucleotides: TGTGCCACCAGCAGAGATTCCAGGGCGGGCAATCAGCCCCAGCATTTT. Protein sequence: CATSRDSRAGNQPQHF.